One and the same sample provided the 8 T cell receptor beta chains below, sequenced in a study of T cells in Graves' hyperthyroidism and ophthalmopathy. Researchers took RNA transcripts and amplified the TCR beta CDR3 regions from them. HTBI primers were used for first-round RT-PCR of the TCR CDR3. TCRdb redid the calling of the multiplex PCR reads with MiXCR, one entry per CDR3 protein. The sample shows about 520,000 distinct CDR3 sequences, roughly a quarter of them seen only once. Sequencing was done on a sample of blood. These receptors were obtained from a woman aged 30 to 39 with Graves' ophthalmopathy.

This clonotype came up many times. This CDR3 reads CASSNGQSQQYF. CDR3 DNA: TGTGCCAGCAGCAACGGACAGAGCCAGCAGTACTTC. This chain joins TRBV28 and TRBJ2-7; tentative D call: TRBD1 (6 bases). Trimming left V 6 bases short and J 8 bases short, with 14 bases between. The germline V gene has CDR1 MDHEN and CDR2 SYDVKM. The CDR3 length is 12 residues.

The sample holds many counts of this clonotype. The chain uses TRBV7-8 and TRBJ1-5; D gene unclear. Germline lookup yields CDR1 SGHVS and CDR2 FQNEAQ. V gave up 1 base and J gave up 5 bases, with 9 bases separating them. This CDR3 comprises 14 residues. The CDR3 here is CASSLEGFHQPQHF. CDR3 coding DNA: TGTGCCAGCAGCTTAGAGGGCTTTCATCAGCCCCAGCATTTT.

This clonotype has a count of ten or more. The V call is TRBV11-2, the J call TRBJ1-2; D perhaps matches TRBD1 (5 bases). Trimming left V 0 bases short and J 2 bases short, with 10 bases between. Germline CDR1 SGHAT, CDR2 FQNNGV. CDR3 size: 15 residues. Written as DNA, the CDR3 is TGTGCCAGCAGCTTAGATTCAGGGAACAACTATGGCTACACCTTC. Encoded protein: CASSLDSGNNYGYTF.

The chain joins TRBV19 to TRBJ2-5; 9 bases fit TRBD2. Looked up from germline, CDR1 is LNHDA and CDR2 is SQIVND (reference sequence). Trimming at V came to 3 bases and at J to 1 base, leaving 3 bases not matched to a gene. The CDR3 loop spans 15 amino acids. The CDR3, as DNA: TGTGCCAGTAGTATTGCTAGCGGGGCCCAAGAGACCCAGTACTTC. It specifies CASSIASGAQETQYF.

This clonotype was seen many times. V and J are TRBV12-5 and TRBJ1-2, with D hard to call. CDR3 length: 14 residues. Trimming shortened V by 8 bases and J by 4 bases, and 17 bases separated the two germline ends. Per germline, CDR1 LGHNT and CDR2 FRNRAP. This chain's CDR3 is CASRSEGFGYGYTF. In DNA form, the CDR3 reads TGTGCTAGTCGTAGTGAGGGTTTTGGCTATGGCTACACCTTC.

This clonotype was seen a handful of times. This chain links TRBV12-3 or TRBV12-4 with TRBJ1-1; the D is unclear. Trimming took off 6 bases at V and 5 bases at J, with 13 bases between the two ends. CDR3 length equals 13 residues. CDR3 sequence (DNA): TGTGCCAGCAGCGGGGAGGGCCGTACTGAAGCTTTCTTT. This sequence encodes CASSGEGRTEAFF.

This clonotype was found many times. This chain joins TRBV6-1 and TRBJ1-2; no clear D. This CDR3 is 15 amino acids long. V lost 3 bases, J lost 0 bases, and 11 bases lay in between. Germline V CDR1 and CDR2: MNHNS, SASEGT. The DNA for the CDR3 is TGTGCCAGCAGTGACCCCCAGAGAGCTAACTATGGCTACACCTTC. The encoded protein is CASSDPQRANYGYTF.

This clonotype was counted ten times or more. This sequence joins TRBV19 and TRBJ1-1; 10 bases are shared with TRBD1. This CDR3 region has 15 residues. Germline trimming cut 5 bases from V and 4 bases from J; bases unmatched to any gene: 7. Per the germline V gene, CDR1 is LNHDA and CDR2 is SQIVND (reference sequence). This CDR3 is CASSSRQGAGTEAFF. DNA of the CDR3: TGTGCCAGTAGTTCGCGACAGGGGGCGGGCACTGAAGCTTTCTTT. The whole variable domain, filled in from reference TRBV19 and TRBJ1-1, reads DGGITQSPKYLFRKEGQNVTLSCEQNLNHDAMYWYRQDPGQGLRLIYYSQIVNDFQKGDIAEGYSVSREKKESFPLTVTSAQKNPTAFYLCASSSRQGAGTEAFFGQGTRLTVV.